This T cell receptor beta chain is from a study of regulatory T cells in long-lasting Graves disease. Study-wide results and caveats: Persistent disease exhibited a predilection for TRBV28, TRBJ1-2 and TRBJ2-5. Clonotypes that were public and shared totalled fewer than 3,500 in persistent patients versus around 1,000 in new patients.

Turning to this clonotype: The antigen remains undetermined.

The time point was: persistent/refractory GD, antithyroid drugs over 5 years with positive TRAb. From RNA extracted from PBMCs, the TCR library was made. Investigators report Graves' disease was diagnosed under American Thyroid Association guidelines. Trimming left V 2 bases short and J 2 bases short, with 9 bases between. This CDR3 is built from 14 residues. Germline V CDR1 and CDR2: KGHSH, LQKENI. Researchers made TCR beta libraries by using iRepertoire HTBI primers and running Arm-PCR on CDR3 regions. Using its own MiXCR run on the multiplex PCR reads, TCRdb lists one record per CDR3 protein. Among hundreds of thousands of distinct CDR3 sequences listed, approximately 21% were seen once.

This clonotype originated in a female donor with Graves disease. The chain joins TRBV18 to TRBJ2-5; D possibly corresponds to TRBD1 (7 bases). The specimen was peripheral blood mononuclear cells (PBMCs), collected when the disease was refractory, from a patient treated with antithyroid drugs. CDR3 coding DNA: TGTGCCAGCTCACCAGCGGGACAGCAAGAGACCCAGTACTTC. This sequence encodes CASSPAGQQETQYF.